What follows is one TCR beta chain and its context. Its matching antigen is unknown. The V end was cut by 4 bases, the J end by 3 bases, with 19 bases between. The CDR3 loop spans 16 amino acids. The V gene's germline CDR1 is LGHNT and CDR2 FRNRAP. The source of the sample is a study of human thymus T cells. Thymic material originated from resections removed in the course of corrective heart surgery. Donation came from healthy Finnish infants having corrective surgery for congenital heart defects. Some clones are missing from TCRdb's copy, which holds only in-frame ones; the method was immunoSEQ multiplex PCR. The table shows tens of thousands of clones, with roughly 94% occurring only once. Regarding the study as a whole: Related research has reported that thymic repertoires overlap highly among unrelated individuals. In thymic and blood repertoires alike, V and J usage looked biased.

The rearrangement joins TRBV12-5 to TRBJ2-7; D perhaps matches TRBD2 (6 bases). The TCR sequence derives from a girl younger than two with a congenital heart defect but otherwise immunologically healthy. The sample taken for sequencing was thymus tissue. The CDR3 loop reads CASGSFGRDLRYEQYF. CDR3 nucleotide sequence: TGTGCTAGTGGTTCTTTTGGCCGGGACTTACGCTACGAGCAGTACTTC.